Sequencing of this T cell receptor beta chain was carried out in a study of OX40 agonist ivuxolimab in advanced cancers. At the level of the study: Those treated in dose escalation had hepatocellular carcinoma, melanoma, renal cell cancer or head and neck cancer. A mean age of around 60 years, range roughly 23 to 85, was recorded, and approximately 85% were male.

The V gene's germline CDR1 is MNHEY and CDR2 SVGAGI. This CDR3 is 13 amino acids long. The germline V and J ends were trimmed by 6 bases and 4 bases, with 12 bases remaining between them. Study results and limitations: Clones of CD4+ and CD8+ blood T cells grew by week 6 at doses of 0.1 to 3.0 mg/kg. Clonal expansion was among the lowest in partial responders at 0.1-3.0 mg/kg, especially CD8+.

Repertoires were generated with immunoSEQ multiplex PCR, while TCRdb's copy carries only in-frame clones and drops some. Among 80,000 to 100,000 clones listed, around 86% were seen once. This clone appeared a few times. The antigen is undetermined. This chain uses TRBV6-5 with TRBJ1-2; D perhaps matches TRBD1 (6 bases). Material: CD4+ or CD8+ T cells sorted from blood, obtained in a trial of the OX40 agonist ivuxolimab. The TCR sequence derives from an adult with an advanced solid tumor such as melanoma, head and neck, liver or kidney cancer. The CDR3 sequence is CASSEQGPYGYTF. CDR3 coding DNA: TGTGCCAGCAGCGAACAGGGACCCTATGGCTACACCTTC.